The rows below give T cell receptor beta chains drawn from one sample of a study of CD8+CD57+ T cells in acquired aplastic anemia. TCRdb passed the reads through MiXCR, listing each CDR3 protein once. This sample has 400,000 to 450,000 distinct CDR3 sequences, with 65% to 75% found just once. Material for sequencing was sorted CD4+, CD8+, or CD8+CD57+ T cells (not recorded which) from PBMCs. These receptors originate from a human donor in good health, serving as a control. Each CDR3 is given with its conserved first and last residue. Fields, in order: V gene, clone size, CDR3 protein. Clone size is not always given. Where it is, it says once, few, many or a class for expanded clones.

>TRBV20-1|.
CSASAETEHAYEQYF
>TRBV5-8|.
CASSPDRGESPLHF
>TRBV7-9|.
CASSLARSACYTFYF
>TRBV5-4|.
CASSVRTAGVYEQYF
>TRBV4-2|few
CASSQDLGGLAGGRTDTQYF
>TRBV7-2|.
CASSLAGVPKYLFF
>TRBV7-9|.
CASSLGETTAGPPYGYTF
>TRBV6-5|few
CASSPLEGAYSPLHF
>TRBV20-1|.
CSALGQGGGHLYEQYF
>TRBV7-4|.
CASTPRGGWGADTQYF
>TRBV2|.
CASRISGAAPYVQYF
>TRBV10-3|.
CASTSGANTGELFF
>TRBV7-2|many
CASSLQGRGTDTQYF
>TRBV9|.
CASSCHGELNYELF
>TRBV30|many
CAWSARYGYTF
>TRBV7-7|.
CASSLEETQYFGQQYF
>TRBV20-1|many
CSARGDRETEAFF
>TRBV9|many
CASSVGTGKAFF
>TRBV5-1|once
CASSTGQETQYF
>TRBV12-3/TRBV12-4|many
CASSLITAGYTF
>TRBV7-2|.
CASSPDIQVTYGYTF
>TRBV4-1|.
CANRDNYGYTF
>TRBV15|.
CASAYAGPATGTQYF
>TRBV29-1|few
CSVAGTGNGEQYF
>TRBV7-9|.
CASSPNRLAGIQETQYF
>TRBV9|.
CASSPGLAGGQSYQETQYF
>TRBV20-1|.
CSARARVHEAFF
>TRBV10-2|.
CASKPSATSYNEQFF